Listed here are 7 T cell receptor beta chains from one sample, sequenced in a study of radiotherapy plus CTLA-4 blockade in lung cancer. Profiled with immunoSEQ multiplex PCR; TCRdb holds only in-frame clones, not every one. This table holds roughly 80,000 clones, roughly 80% found once. Sequenced material: peripheral blood, taken from a patient treated with radiotherapy plus ipilimumab. All receptors derive from a human donor with non-small cell lung cancer whose response to radiotherapy plus ipilimumab could not be evaluated.

This rearrangement joins TRBV2 to TRBJ1-4, with 7 nucleotides matching TRBD1. The ends lost 8 bases at V and 7 bases at J; junction bases unmatched: 7. Germline values: CDR1 SNHLY, CDR2 FYNNEI. There are 13 residues in the CDR3. CDR3 DNA sequence: TGTGCCAGCGGCCGGGACAGCTCTGAAAAACTGTTTTTT. Residues: CASGRDSSEKLFF.

This clone was counted many times. The chain links TRBV7-9 to TRBJ1-4, with D tentatively TRBD1 (5 bases). There are 13 residues in the CDR3. Deletions cut 11 bases from V and 0 bases from J, with 10 bases between. Germline CDR1 is SEHNR and CDR2 is FQNEAQ (reference sequence). The CDR3 region has the DNA TGTGCCGGGCAGGGCGCAACTAATGAAAAACTGTTTTTT. Its protein product is CAGQGATNEKLFF.

This chain links TRBV9 with TRBJ1-1; D is unclear. The V gene lost 4 bases and the J gene lost 3 bases, with 16 bases spanning the gap. The CDR3 consists of 15 residues. Germline V gene sequence: CDR1 SGDLS, CDR2 YYNGEE. For the CDR3, the DNA is TGTGCCAGCAGCCCATCGACTCCTTTATACACTGAAGCTTTCTTT. Its translation is CASSPSTPLYTEAFF.

In its sample, this clone was seen a few times. The J gene is TRBJ2-2, the V gene TRBV18; D is undetermined. This CDR3 comprises 15 residues. CDR1 is KGHSH, CDR2 LQKENI, per germline. V was cut by 2 bases and J by 1 base, with 8 bases left in between. The DNA for the CDR3 is TGTGCCAGCTCACCAAGAGGCGGGAACACCGGGGAGCTGTTTTTT. Its translation is CASSPRGGNTGELFF.

The chain couples TRBV5-1 to TRBJ1-4; D is possibly TRBD1 (6 bases). Trimming removed 1 base from V and 4 bases from J, with 14 bases in between. Germline V gene lookup returns CDR1 SGHRS and CDR2 YFSETQ. This CDR3 contains 16 residues. The CDR3: CASSLYILDSNEKLFF. The CDR3 DNA follows: TGCGCCAGCAGCTTGTATATACTGGACAGTAATGAAAAACTGTTTTTT.

The genes are TRBV7-2 and TRBJ1-1, with D possibly TRBD1 on 5 matching bases. The CDR3 is made up of 13 amino acids. Per the germline V gene, CDR1 is SGHTA and CDR2 is FQGNSA. V lost 3 bases and J lost 4, with 9 bases in between. As DNA, the CDR3 is TGTGCCAGCAGCTTCCAGGGAGGCACTGAAGCTTTCTTT. Protein product: CASSFQGGTEAFF.

V usage is TRBV7-9 and J usage is TRBJ1-1; 10 positions agree with TRBD1. The CDR3 is 16 amino acids. The V segment lost 2 bases and the J segment 3 bases; nucleotides outside the gene matches: 6. Looked up from germline, CDR1 is SEHNR and CDR2 is FQNEAQ (reference sequence). The CDR3 DNA follows: TGTGCCAGCAGCTTATATCGGGACAGGGGATACACTGAAGCTTTCTTT. Its translation: CASSLYRDRGYTEAFF.